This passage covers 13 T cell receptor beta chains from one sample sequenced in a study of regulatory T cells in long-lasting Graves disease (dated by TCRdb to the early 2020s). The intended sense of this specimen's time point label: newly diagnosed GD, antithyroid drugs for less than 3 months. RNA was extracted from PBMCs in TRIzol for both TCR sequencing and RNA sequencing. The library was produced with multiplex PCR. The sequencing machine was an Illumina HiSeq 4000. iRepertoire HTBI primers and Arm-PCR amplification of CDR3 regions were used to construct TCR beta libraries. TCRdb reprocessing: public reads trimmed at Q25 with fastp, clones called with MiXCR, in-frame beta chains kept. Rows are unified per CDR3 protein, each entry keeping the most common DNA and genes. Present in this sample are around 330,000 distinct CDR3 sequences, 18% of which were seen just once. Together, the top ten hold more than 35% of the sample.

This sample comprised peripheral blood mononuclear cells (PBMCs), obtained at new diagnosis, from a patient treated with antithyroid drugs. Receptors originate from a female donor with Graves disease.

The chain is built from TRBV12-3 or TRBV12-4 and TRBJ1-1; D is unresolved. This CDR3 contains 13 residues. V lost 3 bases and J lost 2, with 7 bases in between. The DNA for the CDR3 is TGTGCCAGCAGTTTCCGGAAAAACACTGAAGCTTTCTTT. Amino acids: CASSFRKNTEAFF.

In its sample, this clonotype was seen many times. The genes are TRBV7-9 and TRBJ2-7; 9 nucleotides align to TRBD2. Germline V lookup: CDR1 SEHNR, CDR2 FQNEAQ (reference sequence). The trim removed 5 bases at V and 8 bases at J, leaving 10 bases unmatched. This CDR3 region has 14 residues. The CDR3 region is CASSQGSSGSKQYF. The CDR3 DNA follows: TGTGCCAGCAGCCAAGGAAGTAGCGGGAGCAAGCAGTACTTC.

The CDR3 loop reads CASSLAGLKGYEQYF. CDR3 bases: TGTGCCAGCAGTTTGGCCGGGTTGAAGGGCTACGAGCAGTACTTC. The V call is TRBV28, the J call TRBJ2-7, with D hard to call. CDR3 length equals 15 residues. V was clipped by 3 bases and J by 3 bases, with 15 bases between them. CDR1 and CDR2 (germline): MDHEN, SYDVKM.

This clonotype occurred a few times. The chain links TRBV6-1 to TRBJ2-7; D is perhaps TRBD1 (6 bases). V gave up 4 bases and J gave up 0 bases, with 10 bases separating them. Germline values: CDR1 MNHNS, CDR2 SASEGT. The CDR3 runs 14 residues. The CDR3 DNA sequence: TGTGCCAGCAGTGCCAGACAGGACTCCTACGAGCAGTACTTC. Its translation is CASSARQDSYEQYF.

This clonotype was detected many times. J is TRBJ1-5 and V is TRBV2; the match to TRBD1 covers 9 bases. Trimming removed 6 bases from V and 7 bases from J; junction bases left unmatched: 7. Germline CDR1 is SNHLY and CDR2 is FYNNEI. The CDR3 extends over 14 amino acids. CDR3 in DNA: TGTGCCAGCAGGGGGACAGGGAGAGAACAGCCCCAGCATTTT. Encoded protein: CASRGTGREQPQHF. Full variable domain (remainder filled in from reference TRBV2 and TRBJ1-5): EPEVTQTPSHQVTQMGQEVILRCVPISNHLYFYWYRQILGQKVEFLVSFYNNEISEKSEIFDDQFSVERPDGSNFTLKIRSTKLEDSAMYFCASRGTGREQPQHFGDGTRLSIL.

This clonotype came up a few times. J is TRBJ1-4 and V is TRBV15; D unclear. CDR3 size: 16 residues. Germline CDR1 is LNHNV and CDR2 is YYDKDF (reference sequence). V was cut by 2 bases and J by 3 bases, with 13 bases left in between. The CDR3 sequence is CATSRSDWGSNEKLFF. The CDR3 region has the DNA TGTGCCACCAGCAGATCAGACTGGGGTTCTAATGAAAAACTGTTTTTT.

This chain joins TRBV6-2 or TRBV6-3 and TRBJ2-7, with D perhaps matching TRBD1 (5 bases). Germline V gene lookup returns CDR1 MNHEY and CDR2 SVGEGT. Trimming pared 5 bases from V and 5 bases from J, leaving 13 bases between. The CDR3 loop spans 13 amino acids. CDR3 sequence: CASSTLQVHEQYF. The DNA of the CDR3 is TGTGCCAGCAGTACCCTACAGGTCCACGAGCAGTACTTC.

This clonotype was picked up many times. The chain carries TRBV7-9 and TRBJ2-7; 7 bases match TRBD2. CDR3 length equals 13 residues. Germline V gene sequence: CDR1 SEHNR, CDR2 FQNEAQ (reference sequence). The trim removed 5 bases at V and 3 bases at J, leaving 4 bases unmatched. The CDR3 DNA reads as TGTGCCAGCAGCCGACTAGCCGGCTACGAGCAGTACTTC. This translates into CASSRLAGYEQYF.

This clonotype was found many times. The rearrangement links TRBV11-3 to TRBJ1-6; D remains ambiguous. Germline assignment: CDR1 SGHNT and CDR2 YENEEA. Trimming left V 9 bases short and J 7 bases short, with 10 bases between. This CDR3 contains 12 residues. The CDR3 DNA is TGTGCCAGTGGGAAGGGAAATTCACCCCTCCACTTT. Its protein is CASGKGNSPLHF.

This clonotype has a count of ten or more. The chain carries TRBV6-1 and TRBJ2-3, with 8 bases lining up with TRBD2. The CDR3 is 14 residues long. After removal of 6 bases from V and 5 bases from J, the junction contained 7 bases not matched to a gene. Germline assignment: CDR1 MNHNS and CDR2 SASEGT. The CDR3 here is CASRPAGVLDTQYF. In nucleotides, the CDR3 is TGTGCCAGCAGGCCAGCGGGAGTTTTAGATACGCAGTATTTT.

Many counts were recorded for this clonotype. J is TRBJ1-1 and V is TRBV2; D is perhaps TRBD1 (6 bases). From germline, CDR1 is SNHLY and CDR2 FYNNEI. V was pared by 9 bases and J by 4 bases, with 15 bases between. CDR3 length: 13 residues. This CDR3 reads CASIADRFTEAFF. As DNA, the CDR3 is TGTGCCAGTATCGCGGACAGATTCACTGAAGCTTTCTTT.

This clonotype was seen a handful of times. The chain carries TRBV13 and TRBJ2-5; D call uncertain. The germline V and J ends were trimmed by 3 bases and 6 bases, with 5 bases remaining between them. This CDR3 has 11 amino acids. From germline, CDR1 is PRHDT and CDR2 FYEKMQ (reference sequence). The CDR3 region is CASSFSQTQYF. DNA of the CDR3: TGTGCCAGCAGCTTTTCCCAGACCCAGTACTTC.

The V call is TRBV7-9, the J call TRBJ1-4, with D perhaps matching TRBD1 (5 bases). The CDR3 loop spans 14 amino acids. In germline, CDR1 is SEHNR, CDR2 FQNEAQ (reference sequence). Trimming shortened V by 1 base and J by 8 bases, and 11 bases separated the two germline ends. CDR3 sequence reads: CASSLDSWGEKLFF. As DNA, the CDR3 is TGTGCCAGCAGCTTAGACAGCTGGGGGGAAAAACTGTTTTTT.